Each of the 6 T cell receptor beta chains below was sequenced from the same sample in a study of Ad26.COV2.S vaccination and SARS-CoV-2 variants. Stated treatment: about 20 received Ad26.COV2.S at low or high dose, single or two shots; roughly five received placebo; per-sample allocation not given. The investigators took samples on day 63 after the first vaccine or placebo injection. Clones were read by immunoSEQ multiplex PCR, and TCRdb kept only the in-frame ones, dropping some. In the table there are 440,000 or so clones, about nine tenths of which are singletons. The material was peripheral blood, obtained in a trial of Ad26.COV2.S vaccine versus placebo. These receptors were obtained from a person aged 18-60 years who received the Ad26.COV2.S COVID-19 vaccine or a placebo.

CDR3 in amino acids: CASRAGSPSPYEQYF. In DNA, the CDR3 is TGTGCCAGCAGAGCGGGGTCCCCCTCTCCCTACGAGCAGTACTTC. The J gene is TRBJ2-7, the V gene TRBV27; 7 positions agree with TRBD2. Germline-derived CDR1 and CDR2 are MNHEY and SMNVEV (reference sequence). The length of the CDR3 is 15 residues. V lost 6 bases to trimming and J lost 2 bases; unmatched junction nucleotides: 10.

This clone has only one observation. This chain joins TRBV7-9 and TRBJ1-2; D unresolved. The germline CDR1 and CDR2 sequences are SEHNR and FQNEAQ (reference sequence). This CDR3 has 15 amino acids. V lost 4 bases and J 3 bases, leaving 15 bases between the germline ends. CDR3 residues: CASSSNDMSDYGYTF. The CDR3 DNA follows: TGTGCCAGCAGCTCAAACGACATGTCGGACTATGGCTACACCTTC. Full variable domain (outside the CDR3, taken from reference TRBV7-9 and TRBJ1-2): DTGVSQNPRHKITKRGQNVTFRCDPISEHNRLYWYRQTLGQGPEFLTYFQNEAQLEKSRLLSDRFSAERPKGSFSTLEIQRTEQGDSAMYLCASSSNDMSDYGYTFGSGTRLTVV.

The V call is TRBV9, the J call TRBJ2-3, with TRBD1 matching 7 bases. The CDR3 is made up of 16 amino acids. The V and J ends lost 4 bases and 6 bases, in that order; junction bases with no gene match: 14. The V gene's germline CDR1 is SGDLS and CDR2 YYNGEE. The CDR3 spells CASSPHRGPPVDTQYF. CDR3 nucleotide sequence: TGTGCCAGCAGCCCCCACAGGGGCCCCCCGGTGGATACGCAGTATTTT.

The chain combines TRBV9 with TRBJ2-5; weak D call: TRBD2 (6 bases). The germline V gene encodes CDR1 SGDLS and CDR2 YYNGEE. The CDR3 is 14 residues long. V lost 4 bases, J lost 5 bases, and 15 bases lay in between. CDR3 sequence (DNA): TGTGCCAGCAGCCCCACCGGGGCGGGGGAGACCCAGTACTTC. It is translated as CASSPTGAGETQYF. The full variable domain, its missing parts supplied by reference TRBV9 and TRBJ2-5, is DSGVTQTPKHLITATGQRVTLRCSPRSGDLSVYWYQQSLDQGLQFLIQYYNGEERAKGNILERFSAQQFPDLHSELNLSSLELGDSALYFCASSPTGAGETQYFGPGTRLLVL.

V gene TRBV15 combines with J gene TRBJ2-7; D is possibly TRBD1 (5 bases). Trimming removed 1 base at V and 3 bases at J, with 22 bases between. This CDR3 contains 18 residues. Germline V CDR1 and CDR2: LNHNV, YYDKDF (reference sequence). CDR3 sequence: CATSRGQGLIGLDYEQYF. CDR3 in DNA: TGTGCCACCAGCAGAGGCCAGGGTTTAATCGGGTTAGACTACGAGCAGTACTTC.

V and J are TRBV30 and TRBJ2-5; D remains ambiguous. This CDR3 region has 16 residues. V lost 0 bases and J 1 base, leaving 15 bases between the germline ends. Germline CDR1 is GTSNPN and CDR2 is SVGIG (reference sequence). Written as DNA, the CDR3 is TGTGCCTGGAGTGTCGTTTGGGATACCTTCCAAGAGACCCAGTACTTC. Translated, it gives CAWSVVWDTFQETQYF.